This is a list of T cell receptor beta chains from one sample in a study of blood T cell repertoires in COVID-19. Assay used: immunoSEQ multiplex PCR; TCRdb lists only in-frame clones, some missing. The top ten hold 10% to 15% of the sample, which has fewer than 200,000 clones, approximately 80% seen once. The sequenced material came from peripheral blood. Source of these receptors: an elderly woman with COVID-19, enrolled during active disease. CDR3s include the opening cysteine and the closing phenylalanine or tryptophan. A D gene is named only where the DNA matches it firmly. Size is omitted from some rows. Given values are once, few, many or a class for expanded clones.

TRBV18	.	TRBD1	TRBJ1-1	TGTGCCAGCTCACCGGGACAGAGGTCTGAAGCTTTCTTT	CASSPGQRSEAFF
TRBV27	once	TRBD1	TRBJ1-1	TGTGCCAGCAGTAGGATAGGGACAGGGTTAAACACTGAAGCTTTCTTT	CASSRIGTGLNTEAFF
TRBV29-1	.	.	TRBJ2-7	TGCAGCGTGTCTCCCGGACAGACCTACGAGCAGTACTTC	CSVSPGQTYEQYF
TRBV7-3	.	.	TRBJ1-1	TGTGCCAGCAGTAATCGACGGGTTGGGACTGAAGCTTTCTTT	CASSNRRVGTEAFF
TRBV7-2	.	TRBD1	TRBJ2-5	TGTGCCAGCAGAACCCGCGGGACAGGTTTTAGCGCTGCTACAGGGACCCAGTACTTC	CASRTRGTGFSAATGTQYF
TRBV6-5	.	.	TRBJ1-1	TGTGCCAGCAGCTCAGGGTTGGACACTGAAGCTTTCTTT	CASSSGLDTEAFF
TRBV7-9	.	.	TRBJ1-2	TGTGCCAGCAGCTTAGGGGGTGGAGGCTATGGCTACACCTTC	CASSLGGGGYGYTF
TRBV29-1	once	TRBD2	TRBJ2-5	TGCAGCGTTGATTTGGGACTAGCTTGGGAGACCCAGTACTTC	CSVDLGLAWETQYF
TRBV24-1	.	.	TRBJ2-3	TGTGCCACCAGTGATTTGCGGGACTCGTCTAGACCTACAGATACGCAGTATTTT	CATSDLRDSSRPTDTQYF
TRBV28	.	.	TRBJ1-1	TGTGCCAGCAGTTTATCGGCAGGGGTCTATAACACTGAAGCTTTCTTT	CASSLSAGVYNTEAFF
TRBV7-2	.	.	TRBJ1-5	TGTGCCAGCAGCTTAGCACAAGGGGGGGGTCAGCCCCAGCATTTT	CASSLAQGGGQPQHF